This entry is about one TCR beta chain. The antigen is not known. This cohort consisted of healthy bone marrow donors. The V gene's germline CDR1 is MNHEY and CDR2 SVGAGI. Trimming cost V 4 bases and J 8 bases; bases outside gene matches: 7. This CDR3 region has 15 residues. Researchers ran the PCR with 60 Vbeta and 13 Jbeta primers. Generated by immunoSEQ multiplex PCR, the TCRdb table keeps only in-frame clones and is missing some. The sample includes around 82,000 clones, over 70% seen only once; the top ten take 4.5% to 7%. These data belong to a study of cytomegalovirus exposure and HLA in healthy donors. Study results and limitations: As immune exposure information, only CMV serostatus was available.

The sample comprised PBMCs. This chain links TRBV6-5 with TRBJ2-2, with 10 nucleotides matching TRBD2. The receptor's source is a male donor in good health and CMV-seropositive. The CDR3 reads CASSFVAGGRGELFF. In DNA form, the CDR3 reads TGTGCCAGCAGTTTTGTAGCGGGAGGCAGGGGGGAGCTGTTTTTT.